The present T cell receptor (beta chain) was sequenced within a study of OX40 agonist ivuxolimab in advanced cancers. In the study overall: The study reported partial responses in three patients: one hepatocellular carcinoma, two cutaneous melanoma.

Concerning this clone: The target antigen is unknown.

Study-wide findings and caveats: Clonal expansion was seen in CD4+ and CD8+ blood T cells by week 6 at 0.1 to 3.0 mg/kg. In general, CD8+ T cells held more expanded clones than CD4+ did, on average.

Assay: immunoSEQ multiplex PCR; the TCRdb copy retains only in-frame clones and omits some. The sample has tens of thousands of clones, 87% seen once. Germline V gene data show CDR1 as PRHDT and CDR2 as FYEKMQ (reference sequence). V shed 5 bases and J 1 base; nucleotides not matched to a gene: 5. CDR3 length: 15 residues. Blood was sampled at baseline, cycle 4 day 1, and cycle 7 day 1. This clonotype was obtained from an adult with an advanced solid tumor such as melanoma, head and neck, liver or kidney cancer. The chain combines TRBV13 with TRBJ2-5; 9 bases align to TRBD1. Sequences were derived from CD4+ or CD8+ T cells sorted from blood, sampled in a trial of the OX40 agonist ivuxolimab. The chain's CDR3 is CASSPRDRVQETQYF. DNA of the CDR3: TGTGCCAGCAGCCCACGGGACAGGGTCCAAGAGACCCAGTACTTC.